The clone carrying this T cell receptor beta chain has more than one count but fewer than ten. This record comes from a study of CD4 T cells in relation to SARS-CoV-2 and coronaviruses. V was trimmed by 6 bases and J by 1 base, leaving 12 bases between them. This CDR3 has 15 residues. CDR1 SNHLY and CDR2 FYNNEI come from the germline V gene. TCRdb's table, derived via immunoSEQ multiplex PCR, lists solely in-frame clones and lacks some. Of tens of thousands of clones in the sample, about 91% were seen once. The TCR originated in an adult with COVID-19. The chain couples TRBV2 to TRBJ2-2, with D possibly being TRBD1 (6 bases). The sample taken for sequencing was naive CD4+ T cells from PBMCs. Subset given: naive CD4+ T cells isolated by negative enrichment. In DNA, the CDR3 is TGTGCCAGCAGCAGGGGACGGGGGAACACCGGGGAGCTGTTTTTT. It codes for CASSRGRGNTGELFF.